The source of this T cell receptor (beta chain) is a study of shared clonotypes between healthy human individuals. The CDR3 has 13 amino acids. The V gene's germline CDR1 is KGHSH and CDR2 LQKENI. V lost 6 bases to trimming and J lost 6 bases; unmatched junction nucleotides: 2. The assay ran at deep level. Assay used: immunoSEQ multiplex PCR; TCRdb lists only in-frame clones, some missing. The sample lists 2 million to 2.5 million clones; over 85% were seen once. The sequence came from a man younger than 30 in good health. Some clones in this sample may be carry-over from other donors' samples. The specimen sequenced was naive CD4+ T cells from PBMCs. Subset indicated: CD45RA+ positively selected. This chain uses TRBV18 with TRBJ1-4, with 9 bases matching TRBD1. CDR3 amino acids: CASSGQGYEKLFF. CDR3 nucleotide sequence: TGTGCCAGCTCGGGACAGGGCTATGAAAAACTGTTTTTT.